These 21 T cell receptor beta chains were sequenced from one sample in a study of metastatic and nonmetastatic thyroid tumors. There were no patients who had received any treatment before thyroid surgery. MiXCR was used by TCRdb to re-call the PCR reads. Of about 27,000 clones listed, 15% are singletons. Material for sequencing was blood. The receptor set was obtained from a male donor with papillary thyroid cancer or a benign thyroid nodule (not recorded which). Some clones in this sample may be carry-over from other donors' samples.

This clone was detected ten times or more. The rearrangement links TRBV3-1 to TRBJ2-1; 7 bases are shared with TRBD2. Germline CDR1 reads LGHDT; CDR2 reads YNNKEL (reference sequence). V shed 4 bases and J 6 bases; nucleotides not matched to a gene: 12. CDR3 length: 16 residues. The DNA for the CDR3 is TGTGCCAGCAGCCCGAACCTGGGGGGGAGGGCCAATGAGCAGTTCTTC. Protein sequence: CASSPNLGGRANEQFF.

This clone appeared a few times. This may stem from a read error, because a much larger clone lies one nucleotide away. DNA of the CDR3: TGCGCCAGCAGTGATCCGCGAAGGGGGGAGGCCCAGTACTTC. Protein sequence: CASSDPRRGEAQYF. V gene TRBV10-2 combines with J gene TRBJ2-5; the D gene could be TRBD1 or TRBD2 (6 bases each). V lost 3 bases to trimming and J lost 9 bases, with 17 bases between them. Per germline, CDR1 WSHSY and CDR2 SAAADI. This CDR3 is 14 amino acids long.

This clone was observed many times. Other DNA sequences of this sample code for an identical CDR3. The rearrangement links TRBV4-1 to TRBJ2-5; D is perhaps TRBD2 (6 bases). This CDR3 has 16 residues. The germline gives CDR1 MGHRA, CDR2 YSYEKL. The germline V and J ends were trimmed by 0 bases and 7 bases, with 18 bases remaining between them. The CDR3 region has the DNA TGCGCCAGCAGCCAAGATCTTGGGAGGAAGGGCGGGACCCAGTACTTC. It encodes CASSQDLGRKGGTQYF.

This clone was counted at least ten times. The J gene is TRBJ2-3, the V gene TRBV20-1, with a tentative D call TRBD2 (5 bases). Trimming took off 5 bases at V and 5 bases at J, with 5 bases between the two ends. This CDR3 is 10 amino acids long. Germline CDR1 reads DFQATT; CDR2 reads SNEGSKA (reference sequence). CDR3 sequence reads: CSAGRDTQYF. CDR3 DNA sequence: TGCAGTGCTGGGAGAGATACGCAGTATTTT.

In its sample, this clone ranks as medium-sized (0.01 to 0.1%). The chain is built from TRBV6-1 and TRBJ2-3; tentative D call: TRBD2 (6 bases). Germline lookup yields CDR1 MNHNS and CDR2 SASEGT. Trimming pared 8 bases from V and 2 bases from J, leaving 17 bases between. CDR3 length: 15 amino acids. CDR3 DNA sequence: TGTGCCAGCGAGAGGGAGCGGGCATTCACAGATACGCAGTATTTT. Amino acid sequence: CASERERAFTDTQYF.

In this sample, this clone turned up a few times. This may come from a read error, since a much larger clone is one base off. The CDR3 nucleotides are TGTGCCGGGGAGGAGCACAATGAGCAGTTCTTC. Its protein is CAGEEHNEQFF. V gene TRBV19 combines with J gene TRBJ2-1; TRBD2 might be the D (6 bases). CDR3 length equals 11 residues. Trimming left V 11 bases short and J 5 bases short, with 10 bases between. CDR1 and CDR2 from the germline V gene are LNHDA and SQIVND (reference sequence).

By frequency in the sample, this clone is medium-sized. The J gene is TRBJ2-7, the V gene TRBV13; D is possibly TRBD1 or TRBD2 (5 bases each). Germline V gene sequence: CDR1 PRHDT, CDR2 FYEKMQ (reference sequence). Deletions cut 0 bases from V and 2 bases from J, with 11 bases between. The CDR3 totals 15 residues. The CDR3 DNA sequence: TGTGCCAGCAGCTTAGGAGGGGCGGGCGCCTACGAGCAGTACTTC. Protein sequence: CASSLGGAGAYEQYF.

This clone was recorded at least ten times. The V call is TRBV15, the J call TRBJ2-3; the match to TRBD2 covers 15 bases. Germline CDR1 and CDR2: LNHNV and YYDKDF (reference sequence). V lost 5 bases to trimming and J lost 4 bases; unmatched junction nucleotides: 10. CDR3 size: 18 residues. The CDR3, as DNA: TGTGCCACCAGCCCGGGACTAGCGGGGGGCCCCCTTCCAGATACGCAGTATTTT. This sequence encodes CATSPGLAGGPLPDTQYF. The full variable domain, completed using reference TRBV15 and TRBJ2-3, is DAMVIQNPRYQVTQFGKPVTLSCSQTLNHNVMYWYQQKSSQAPKLLFHYYDKDFNNEADTPDNFQSRRPNTSFCFLDIRSPGLGDTAMYLCATSPGLAGGPLPDTQYFGPGTRLTVL.

In this sample, this clone turned up a few times. V gene TRBV12-3 or TRBV12-4 combines with J gene TRBJ2-7; D call uncertain. CDR3 size: 12 residues. V shed 3 bases and J shed 2 bases, with 5 bases lying between them. The CDR3 spells CASSFRAYEQYF. The CDR3, as DNA: TGTGCCAGCAGTTTTCGAGCCTACGAGCAGTACTTC.

This clone was picked up many times. The chain has TRBV3-1 and TRBJ1-2; 8 bases are a match to TRBD1. CDR3 length: 15 residues. Germline-derived CDR1 and CDR2 are LGHDT and YNNKEL (reference sequence). V shed 2 bases and J 8 bases; nucleotides not matched to a gene: 10. The CDR3 DNA reads TGTGCCAGCAGCCAATCGACAGGGGCGGCTCGCGGCTACACCTTC. Protein product: CASSQSTGAARGYTF.

The chain is built from TRBV2 and TRBJ2-3, with TRBD2 identical over 8 bases. The CDR3 loop spans 16 amino acids. Germline V gene data show CDR1 as SNHLY and CDR2 as FYNNEI. The J segment lost 2 bases and the V segment lost 6 bases, leaving 10 bases of the junction unmatched. For the CDR3, the DNA is TGTGCCAGCAGGAGGGTGGCGGGGGGTTTCACAGATACGCAGTATTTT. Translating it yields CASRRVAGGFTDTQYF.

This clone was counted at least ten times. V usage is TRBV11-3 and J usage is TRBJ1-1; D gene uncertain. V was cut by 6 bases and J by 10 bases, with 18 bases left in between. The germline gives CDR1 SGHNT, CDR2 YENEEA. This CDR3 has 13 residues. The chain's CDR3 is CASSSDRYGVAFF. Here the CDR3 DNA reads TGTGCCAGCAGTAGTGACCGCTATGGGGTAGCTTTCTTT.

DNA of the CDR3: TGTGCCAGCCAATCTATAGCGGGAGGGCCCCATGAGCAGTTCTTC. It translates to CASQSIAGGPHEQFF. The chain employs TRBV11-1 and TRBJ2-1; 11 bases map to TRBD2. The CDR3 is made up of 15 amino acids. Germline lookup yields CDR1 SGHAT and CDR2 FQDESV (reference sequence). The trim removed 8 bases at V and 8 bases at J, leaving 11 bases unmatched. Drawing the rest from reference TRBV11-1 and TRBJ2-1, the complete variable domain is EAEVAQSPRYKITEKSQAVAFWCDPISGHATLYWYRQILGQGPELLVQFQDESVVDDSQLPKDRFSAERLKGVDSTLKIQPAELGDSAMYLCASQSIAGGPHEQFFGPGTRLTVL.

This clone occurred many times. The CDR3 sequence: CASRSAPNEQFF. CDR3 DNA sequence: TGTGCCAGCAGGTCCGCCCCGAATGAGCAGTTCTTC. This rearrangement joins TRBV2 to TRBJ2-1; D uncertain. Per the germline V gene, CDR1 is SNHLY and CDR2 is FYNNEI. V shed 6 bases and J shed 7 bases, with 10 bases lying between them. The CDR3 extends over 12 amino acids.

This clone was counted ten times or more. The V call is TRBV6-2 or TRBV6-3, the J call TRBJ1-5; D may be TRBD1 (5 bases). V was trimmed by 4 bases and J by 1 base, leaving 11 bases between them. The CDR3 runs 15 residues. Germline loops: CDR1 MNHEY, CDR2 SVGEGT. CDR3 DNA: TGTGCCAGCAGTTCCAGGGAAAGGAGCAATCAGCCCCAGCATTTT. Its protein is CASSSRERSNQPQHF.

This clone was seen ten or more times. V gene TRBV5-4 combines with J gene TRBJ2-1; D perhaps matches TRBD2 (6 bases). Deletions cut 3 bases from V and 9 bases from J, with 19 bases between. The length of the CDR3 is 15 residues. Germline V gives CDR1 SGHNT, CDR2 YYREEE (reference sequence). The CDR3 region is CASSSKNAEAGEQFF. The CDR3, as DNA: TGTGCCAGCAGCTCCAAAAACGCCGAAGCGGGTGAGCAGTTCTTC.

This clone was counted many times. The V gene is TRBV27, the J gene TRBJ2-3; TRBD2 matches at 7 bases. The junction had 5 bases not matched to a gene; V was cut back by 0 bases and J by 2 bases. The CDR3 sequence is 16 residues long. Germline V gene lookup returns CDR1 MNHEY and CDR2 SMNVEV (reference sequence). DNA for the CDR3: TGTGCCAGCAGTTTATCGGCGGGAGTATTCACAGATACGCAGTATTTT. It is translated as CASSLSAGVFTDTQYF.

There are many counts of this clone. V is TRBV4-1 and J is TRBJ2-7, with TRBD2 matching 11 bases. With V trimmed by 4 bases and J by 3 bases, 5 bases remained unmatched. Per germline, CDR1 MGHRA and CDR2 YSYEKL. The CDR3 has 15 residues. CDR3 residues: CASSLLAGDIYEQYF. The CDR3 nucleotides are TGCGCCAGCAGCCTACTAGCGGGAGATATCTACGAGCAGTACTTC.

This clone occurred many times. This rearrangement joins TRBV19 to TRBJ1-2; 10 bases are shared with TRBD1. Trimming removed 5 bases from V and 7 bases from J; junction bases left unmatched: 7. The CDR3 is 14 residues long. CDR1 and CDR2 from the germline V gene are LNHDA and SQIVND (reference sequence). The CDR3 protein is CASSPGQGPGGYTF. DNA of the CDR3: TGTGCCAGTAGTCCGGGACAGGGGCCCGGTGGCTACACCTTC.

There are many counts of this clone. This chain uses TRBV30 with TRBJ2-6; D gene ambiguous. This CDR3 contains 17 residues. Trimming left V 0 bases short and J 0 bases short, with 12 bases between. CDR1 and CDR2 (germline): GTSNPN, SVGIG (reference sequence). The CDR3 region has the DNA TGTGCCTGGAGTGTGATGGGCCCGAGCTCTGGGGCCAACGTCCTGACTTTC. Its translation is CAWSVMGPSSGANVLTF.

The chain couples TRBV7-3 to TRBJ2-2; D is perhaps TRBD1 (7 bases). V dropped 7 bases and J dropped 9 bases, with 24 bases sitting between them. Per the germline V gene, CDR1 is SGHTA and CDR2 is FQGTGA. The CDR3 contains 16 residues. The chain's CDR3 is CASIFRGVGPGRELFF. The CDR3 DNA reads as TGTGCCAGCATCTTCAGGGGGGTTGGCCCCGGTCGGGAGCTGTTTTTT. The full variable domain, in which reference TRBV7-3 and TRBJ2-2 provide the parts outside the CDR3, is GAGVSQTPSNKVTEKGKYVELRCDPISGHTALYWYRQSLGQGPEFLIYFQGTGAADDSGLPNDRFFAVRPEGSVSTLKIQRTERGDSAVYLCASIFRGVGPGRELFFGEGSRLTVL.